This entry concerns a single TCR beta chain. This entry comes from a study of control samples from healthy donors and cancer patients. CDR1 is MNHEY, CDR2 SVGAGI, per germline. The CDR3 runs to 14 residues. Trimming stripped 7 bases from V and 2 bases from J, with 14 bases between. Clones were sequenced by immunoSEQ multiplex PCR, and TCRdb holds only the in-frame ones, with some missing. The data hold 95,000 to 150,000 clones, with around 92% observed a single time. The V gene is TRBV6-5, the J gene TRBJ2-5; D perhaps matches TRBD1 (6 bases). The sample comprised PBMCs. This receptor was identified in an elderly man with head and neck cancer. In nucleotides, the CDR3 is TGTGCCAGCAAAGGGGGATGGCGTCAAGAGACCCAGTACTTC. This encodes CASKGGWRQETQYF.